This TCR beta chain was recovered during a study of beta chain features in type 1 diabetes. The investigators reverse transcribed all of the isolated RNA, so they sequenced expressed TCRB transcripts. Using immunoSEQ multiplex PCR, the repertoire was profiled, and TCRdb retains in-frame clones only, with some absent. Seen here are roughly 260,000 clones, roughly 22% observed once, and the top ten hold about 0.027%. Sorted CD4+ subsets: naive, central memory, regulatory, stem cell-like memory (CD45RO/CCR7/CD25/CD127/CD95/CD27 panel). In all sorted populations, purity surpassed 98%. The CDR3 has 13 residues. Deletions cut 7 bases from V and 10 bases from J, with 14 bases between. Germline CDR1 reads MDHEN; CDR2 reads SYDVKM. A remark on this clone: What it recognizes is unknown.

Overall study results and limits: Shortening of TCRB CDR3s, moderate but significant, appeared in all four CD4+ subsets of Type 1 diabetes patients.

The rearrangement uses TRBV28 and TRBJ1-6; D is unresolved. The specimen sequenced was naive CD4+ T cells from blood. The receptor was derived from a woman between 40 and 55 years old with type 1 diabetes. The CDR3 sequence: CASKYPPESPLHF. CDR3 bases: TGTGCCAGCAAATATCCCCCCGAGTCACCCCTCCACTTT.